This T cell receptor beta chain was observed in a study of CD8 T cells in Susac syndrome. The patients serving as multiple sclerosis controls were treatment-naive. They had stable or active relapsing-remitting disease and fulfilled revised McDonald criteria. RNA amounts of about 0.5 to 1 ug underwent reverse transcription with random hexamers. Multiplex PCR with immunoSEQ amplified the TCR beta CDR3 across 54 Vbeta and 13 Jbeta. TCRdb redid the calling of the immunoSEQ multiplex PCR reads with MiXCR, one entry per CDR3 protein. The top ten hold roughly 0.17% of the sample, which has about 300,000 distinct CDR3 sequences, 70% to 90% seen once. Germline V gives CDR1 SGHVS, CDR2 FQNEAQ. The CDR3 runs to 17 residues. The V end was cut by 1 base, the J end by 1 base, with 16 bases between.

This receptor was identified in a human donor with multiple sclerosis. The V and J genes are TRBV7-8 and TRBJ1-1; perhaps TRBD1 as D (6 bases). Sequenced: CD8+ T cells from PBMCs. The DNA for the CDR3 is TGTGCCAGCAGCTTAGGCGTACCGGGACACAAGAACACTGAAGCTTTCTTT. This sequence encodes CASSLGVPGHKNTEAFF.